This T cell receptor (beta chain) was captured by sequencing in a study of OX40 agonist ivuxolimab in advanced cancers. Study-wide results and limits: Expanded clones belonging to CD8+ T cells outnumbered, on average, those of CD4+.

TCRdb keeps only in-frame clones here, not all; method: immunoSEQ multiplex PCR. The sample consists of approximately 50,000 clones, about 89% of them appearing once. Trimming cost V 10 bases and J 4 bases; bases outside gene matches: 8. The CDR3 covers 15 residues. Germline V CDR1 and CDR2: LNHDA, SQIVND (reference sequence). As concerns this clone: Its target is unknown.

The J gene is TRBJ1-5, the V gene TRBV19; 12 bases agree with TRBD1. The sequence came from an adult with an advanced solid tumor such as melanoma, head and neck, liver or kidney cancer. This specimen consisted of CD4+ or CD8+ T cells sorted from blood, obtained in a trial of the OX40 agonist ivuxolimab. CDR3: CATSGTGGMNQPQHF. The DNA for the CDR3 is TGTGCCACCTCCGGGACAGGGGGCATGAATCAGCCCCAGCATTTT.